The T cell receptor beta chain under discussion was sequenced for a study of shared clonotypes between healthy human individuals. Study background: Per donor, three plates held CD4 naive cells, three held CD4 memory, two held CD8 naive and one held CD8 memory.

In replicate PCRs of sorted subsets, about 220 ng DNA, about 30,000 T cell genomes, was used. Clones were sequenced by immunoSEQ multiplex PCR, and TCRdb holds only the in-frame ones, with some missing. The table has 2 million to 2.5 million clones, approximately 95% seen once; the top ten hold 0.3% to 0.4%. In germline, CDR1 is LGHNA, CDR2 YSLEER. Trimming removed 0 bases from V and 1 base from J, with 15 bases in between. The CDR3 is 17 amino acids. Study observations and caveats: Few donors limited the genetic and exposure-history diversity represented.

About this clone itself: Its antigen is still unknown.

The chain carries TRBV4-3 and TRBJ2-5; the D gene is possibly TRBD2 (6 bases). Sequenced: naive CD4+ T cells from PBMCs. The subset was: CD45RA+ positively selected. The sequence derives from a man in his late teens or twenties in good health. Some clones in this sample may be carry-over from other donors' samples. CDR3 DNA sequence: TGCGCCAGCAGCCAAGATCGGGGGACCGCGATCCAAGAGACCCAGTACTTC. The encoded protein is CASSQDRGTAIQETQYF.